A selection of T cell receptor beta chains follows, all from one sample in a study of T cell responses to AZD1222 COVID-19 vaccine. TCRdb's copy holds only in-frame clones and misses some; the assay was immunoSEQ multiplex PCR. Of around 99,000 clones in the sample, roughly 90% were seen once. Specimen: peripheral blood, collected on day 0 of AZD1222 vaccination. Receptor source: an adult in good health. CDR3s include the opening cysteine and the closing phenylalanine or tryptophan. The D gene is left open where the match is weak. Expanded clones are given a class, and other clones once, few, many or no size at all.

d_gene: -
v_gene: TRBV10-3
j_gene: TRBJ1-1
abundance: -
CDR3nt: TGTGCCATCAGTGACTCGAGCAGCACTGAAGCTTTCTTT
CDR3aa: CAISDSSSTEAFF

d_gene: TRBD1
v_gene: TRBV6-4
j_gene: TRBJ2-3
abundance: -
CDR3nt: TGTGCCAGCAGAGGATCCCCGGGACAGGGTTTTTCAGATACGCAGTATTTT
CDR3aa: CASRGSPGQGFSDTQYF

d_gene: -
v_gene: TRBV5-6
j_gene: TRBJ2-7
abundance: few
CDR3nt: TGTGCCAGCAGCTCCGATACGCGGGACCCCTCCTACGAGCAGTACTTC
CDR3aa: CASSSDTRDPSYEQYF

d_gene: -
v_gene: TRBV10-3
j_gene: TRBJ1-5
abundance: -
CDR3nt: TGTGCCATCGGAAAATCGGTCGGGTCAGGAAATCAGCCCCAGCATTTT
CDR3aa: CAIGKSVGSGNQPQHF

d_gene: TRBD1
v_gene: TRBV5-4
j_gene: TRBJ2-7
abundance: -
CDR3nt: TGTGCCAGCAGCCCCCGGACAGGGGGCTACGAGCAGTACTTC
CDR3aa: CASSPRTGGYEQYF

d_gene: -
v_gene: TRBV27
j_gene: TRBJ1-6
abundance: -
CDR3nt: TGTGCCAGCAGTTTGGGGCAGCTTAATTCACCCCTCCACTTT
CDR3aa: CASSLGQLNSPLHF

d_gene: -
v_gene: TRBV19
j_gene: TRBJ2-1
abundance: -
CDR3nt: TGTGCCAGTAGCCCGACCACCGGACAGGGAGGGAAAGCGTTCTTC
CDR3aa: CASSPTTGQGGKAFF

d_gene: -
v_gene: TRBV24-1
j_gene: TRBJ2-5
abundance: -
CDR3nt: TGTGCCACCAGTGAATCGTCGGGCCTCAAAGAGACCCAGTACTTC
CDR3aa: CATSESSGLKETQYF

d_gene: -
v_gene: TRBV11-2
j_gene: TRBJ2-5
abundance: -
CDR3nt: TGTGCCAGCAGCTTCCAGGGGCAAGAGACCCAGTACTTC
CDR3aa: CASSFQGQETQYF

d_gene: -
v_gene: TRBV4-2
j_gene: TRBJ2-5
abundance: -
CDR3nt: TGTGCCAGCAGCCAAGGGGGGCGGGTCTCGTACAACTTC
CDR3aa: CASSQGGRVSYNF

d_gene: TRBD1
v_gene: TRBV5-1
j_gene: TRBJ1-1
abundance: -
CDR3nt: TGCGCCAGCAGCGGCGGGACAGGGCCCCCTGAAGCTTTCTTT
CDR3aa: CASSGGTGPPEAFF

d_gene: -
v_gene: TRBV11-3
j_gene: TRBJ2-2
abundance: -
CDR3nt: TGTGCCAGCAGCTTAGAAGTCCTGAGCGGGGAGCTGTTTTTT
CDR3aa: CASSLEVLSGELFF

d_gene: TRBD1
v_gene: TRBV15
j_gene: TRBJ1-3
abundance: once
CDR3nt: TGTGCCACCAGCAGGGACAGGGGGCTGGGAAACACCATATATTTT
CDR3aa: CATSRDRGLGNTIYF

d_gene: -
v_gene: TRBV4-3
j_gene: TRBJ2-7
abundance: few
CDR3nt: TGCGCCAGCAGCCAACACAGGGAACGCGAGCAGTACTTC
CDR3aa: CASSQHREREQYF

d_gene: TRBD1
v_gene: TRBV28
j_gene: TRBJ1-2
abundance: -
CDR3nt: TGTGCCAGCAGTTTTTCCCGTGACAGGGATAACACCTTC
CDR3aa: CASSFSRDRDNTF

d_gene: -
v_gene: TRBV9
j_gene: TRBJ2-6
abundance: -
CDR3nt: TGTGCCAGCAGCGTGATATCTGGGGCCAACGTCCTGACTTTC
CDR3aa: CASSVISGANVLTF

d_gene: -
v_gene: TRBV11-3
j_gene: TRBJ2-1
abundance: once
CDR3nt: TGTGCCAGCAGCTCTCGGCTGAACAATGAGCAGTTCTTC
CDR3aa: CASSSRLNNEQFF

d_gene: TRBD1
v_gene: TRBV27
j_gene: TRBJ1-2
abundance: -
CDR3nt: TGTGCCAGCAGTCCTACAGGGGACTATGGCTACACCTTC
CDR3aa: CASSPTGDYGYTF

d_gene: -
v_gene: TRBV11-3
j_gene: TRBJ2-5
abundance: -
CDR3nt: TGTGCCAGCAGTTGGGCTGTTCAAGAGACCCAGTACTTC
CDR3aa: CASSWAVQETQYF

d_gene: -
v_gene: TRBV28
j_gene: TRBJ1-2
abundance: -
CDR3nt: TGTGCCAGCAGTGGTATCGACACTAACTATGGCTACACCTTC
CDR3aa: CASSGIDTNYGYTF

d_gene: -
v_gene: TRBV6-1
j_gene: TRBJ2-7
abundance: -
CDR3nt: TGTGCCAGCAACCTAAAGGGCGAGCAGTACTTC
CDR3aa: CASNLKGEQYF

d_gene: TRBD1
v_gene: TRBV6-1
j_gene: TRBJ1-2
abundance: -
CDR3nt: TGTGCCAGCAGTGAAACACAGGGGGCGGGCTATGGCTACACCTTC
CDR3aa: CASSETQGAGYGYTF

d_gene: -
v_gene: TRBV18
j_gene: TRBJ1-5
abundance: -
CDR3nt: TGTGCCAGCTCACCACAGGGAGGAAGCAATCAGCCCCAGCATTTT
CDR3aa: CASSPQGGSNQPQHF

d_gene: -
v_gene: TRBV5-5
j_gene: TRBJ1-3
abundance: -
CDR3nt: TGTGCCAGCAGCTTGGTGGGAAACACCATATATTTT
CDR3aa: CASSLVGNTIYF

d_gene: -
v_gene: TRBV18
j_gene: TRBJ2-7
abundance: -
CDR3nt: TGTGCCAGCTCACCAATCCCCGGGTTTAGCGAGCAGTACTTC
CDR3aa: CASSPIPGFSEQYF

d_gene: -
v_gene: TRBV19
j_gene: TRBJ2-4
abundance: few
CDR3nt: TGTGCCAGTAGAAGAACAGGGAAAGGAAACATTCAGTACTTC
CDR3aa: CASRRTGKGNIQYF

d_gene: -
v_gene: TRBV6-2/TRBV6-3
j_gene: TRBJ1-3
abundance: -
CDR3nt: TGTGCCAGCAGTTATCGGACGTACTCTGGAAACACCATATATTTT
CDR3aa: CASSYRTYSGNTIYF

d_gene: TRBD2
v_gene: TRBV7-2
j_gene: TRBJ2-3
abundance: -
CDR3nt: TGTGCCAGCAGCCAGCTAGCGGGAGGACGAGATACGCAGTATTTT
CDR3aa: CASSQLAGGRDTQYF

d_gene: -
v_gene: TRBV5-1
j_gene: TRBJ2-7
abundance: -
CDR3nt: TGCGCCAGCAGCTCCGGAGGGTTAGGATCCTACTACGAGCAGTACTTC
CDR3aa: CASSSGGLGSYYEQYF

d_gene: TRBD2
v_gene: TRBV4-3
j_gene: TRBJ2-1
abundance: -
CDR3nt: TGCGCCAGCAGCCATAGACTAGCGGGAGGCGGTGAGCAGTTCTTC
CDR3aa: CASSHRLAGGGEQFF

d_gene: -
v_gene: TRBV30
j_gene: TRBJ1-5
abundance: -
CDR3nt: TGTGCCTGGAGTAGAAGTTATAGCAATCAGCCCCAGCATTTT
CDR3aa: CAWSRSYSNQPQHF

d_gene: TRBD2
v_gene: TRBV18
j_gene: TRBJ2-1
abundance: -
CDR3nt: TGTGCCAGCTCACCGCCGGGACTAGCGGGAGAAGCAGCCTACAATGAGCAGTTCTTC
CDR3aa: CASSPPGLAGEAAYNEQFF

d_gene: -
v_gene: TRBV14
j_gene: TRBJ1-1
abundance: -
CDR3nt: TGTGCCAGCAGCCAAGGGAGGAACTGGAGGGGTATCACTGAAGCTTTCTTT
CDR3aa: CASSQGRNWRGITEAFF

d_gene: -
v_gene: TRBV5-4
j_gene: TRBJ2-2
abundance: -
CDR3nt: TGTGCCAGCAGCCGGGGACCCACGAACACCGGGGAGCTGTTTTTT
CDR3aa: CASSRGPTNTGELFF

d_gene: -
v_gene: TRBV6-5
j_gene: TRBJ1-5
abundance: -
CDR3nt: TGTGCCAGCCTGGGGGGGATACAGCCCCAGCATTTT
CDR3aa: CASLGGIQPQHF